This T cell receptor beta chain was identified during a study of shared clonotypes between healthy human individuals. Each subset's genomic DNA was split evenly across several immunoSEQ plates. Authors' methods: Quality scores were absent from the junction-only immunoSEQ sequences, so filtering differed. Profiling relied on immunoSEQ multiplex PCR, and the TCRdb table lists in-frame clones only, not all of them. V, J and clone size are taken as reported in that table, and D and trimming were inferred from the DNA itself. The data show 400,000 to 500,000 clones, with over 65% seen just once and 10% to 15% held by the top ten. Genomic DNA came from about 95 million PBMCs in unsorted samples. CDR1 and CDR2 (germline): MDHEN, SYDVKM. CDR3 length: 13 residues. The junction had 6 bases not matched to a gene; V was cut back by 10 bases and J by 0 bases.

The sequence was obtained from a middle-aged woman in good health. Some clones in this sample may be carry-over from other donors' samples. The specimen sequenced was PBMCs. V and J are TRBV28 and TRBJ2-7; 7 nucleotides agree with TRBD1. This CDR3 reads CATGTVRSYEQYF. The CDR3 DNA sequence: TGTGCCACCGGGACAGTCCGCTCCTACGAGCAGTACTTC.